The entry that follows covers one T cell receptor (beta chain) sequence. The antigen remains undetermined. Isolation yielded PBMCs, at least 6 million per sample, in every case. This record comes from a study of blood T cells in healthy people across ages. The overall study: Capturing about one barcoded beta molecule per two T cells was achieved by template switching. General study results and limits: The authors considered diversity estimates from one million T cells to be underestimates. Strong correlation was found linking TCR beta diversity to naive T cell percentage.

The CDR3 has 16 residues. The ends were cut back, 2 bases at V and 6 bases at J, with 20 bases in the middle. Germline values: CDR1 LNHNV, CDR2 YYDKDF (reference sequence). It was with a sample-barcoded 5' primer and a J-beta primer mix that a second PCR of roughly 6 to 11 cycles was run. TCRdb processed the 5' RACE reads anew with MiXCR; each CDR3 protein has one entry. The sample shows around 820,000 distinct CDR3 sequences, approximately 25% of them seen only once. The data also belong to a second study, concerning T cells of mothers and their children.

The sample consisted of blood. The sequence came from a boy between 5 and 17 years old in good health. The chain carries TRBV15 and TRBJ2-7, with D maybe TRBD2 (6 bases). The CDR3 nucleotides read TGTGCCACCAGCAGATCGCCTGAAAGGAGGGTCTCCGAGCAGTACTTC. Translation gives CATSRSPERRVSEQYF.